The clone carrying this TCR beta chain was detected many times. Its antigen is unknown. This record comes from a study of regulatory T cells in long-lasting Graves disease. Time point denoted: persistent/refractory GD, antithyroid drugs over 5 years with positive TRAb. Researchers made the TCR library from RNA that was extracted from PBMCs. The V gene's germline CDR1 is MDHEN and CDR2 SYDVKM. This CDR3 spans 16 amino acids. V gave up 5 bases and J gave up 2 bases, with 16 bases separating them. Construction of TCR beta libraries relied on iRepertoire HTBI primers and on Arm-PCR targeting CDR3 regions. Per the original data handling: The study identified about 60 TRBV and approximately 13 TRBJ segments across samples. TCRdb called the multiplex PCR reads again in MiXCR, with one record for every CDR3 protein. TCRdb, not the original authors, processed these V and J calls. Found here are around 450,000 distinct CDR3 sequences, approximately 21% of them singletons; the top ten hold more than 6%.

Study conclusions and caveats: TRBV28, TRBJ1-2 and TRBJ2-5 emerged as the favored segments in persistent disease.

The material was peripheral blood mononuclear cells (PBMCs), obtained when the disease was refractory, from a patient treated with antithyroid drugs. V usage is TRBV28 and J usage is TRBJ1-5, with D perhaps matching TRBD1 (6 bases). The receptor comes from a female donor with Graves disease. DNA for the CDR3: TGTGCCAGCAGTGAGACGCAGGGGAGGGGCAATCAGCCCCAGCATTTT. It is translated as CASSETQGRGNQPQHF.